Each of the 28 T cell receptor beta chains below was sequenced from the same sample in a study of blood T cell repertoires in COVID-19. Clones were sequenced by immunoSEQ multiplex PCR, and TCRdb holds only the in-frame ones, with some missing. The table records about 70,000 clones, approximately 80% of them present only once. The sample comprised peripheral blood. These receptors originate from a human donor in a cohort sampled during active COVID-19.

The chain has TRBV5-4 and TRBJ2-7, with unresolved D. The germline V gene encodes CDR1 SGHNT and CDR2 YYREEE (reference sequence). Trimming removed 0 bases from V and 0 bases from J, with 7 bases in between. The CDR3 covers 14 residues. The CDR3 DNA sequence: TGTGCCAGCAGCTTGGGGGCAGGCTCCTACGAGCAGTACTTC. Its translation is CASSLGAGSYEQYF.

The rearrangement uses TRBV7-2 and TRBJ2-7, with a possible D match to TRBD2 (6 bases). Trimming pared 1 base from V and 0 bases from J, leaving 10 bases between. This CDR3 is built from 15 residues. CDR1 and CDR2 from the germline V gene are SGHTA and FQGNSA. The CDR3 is CASSLGGTRSYEQYF. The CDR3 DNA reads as TGTGCCAGCAGCTTAGGCGGGACGCGCTCCTACGAGCAGTACTTC. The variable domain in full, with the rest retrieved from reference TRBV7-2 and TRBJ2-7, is GAGVSQSPSNKVTEKGKDVELRCDPISGHTALYWYRQSLGQGLEFLIYFQGNSAPDKSGLPSDRFSAERTGGSVSTLTIQRTQQEDSAVYLCASSLGGTRSYEQYFGPGTRLTVT.

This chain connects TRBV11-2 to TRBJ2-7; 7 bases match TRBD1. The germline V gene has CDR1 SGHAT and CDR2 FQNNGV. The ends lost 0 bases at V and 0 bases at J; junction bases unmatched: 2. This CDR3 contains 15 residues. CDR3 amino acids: CASSLDRDSSYEQYF. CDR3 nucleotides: TGTGCCAGCAGCTTAGATAGGGACAGCTCCTACGAGCAGTACTTC.

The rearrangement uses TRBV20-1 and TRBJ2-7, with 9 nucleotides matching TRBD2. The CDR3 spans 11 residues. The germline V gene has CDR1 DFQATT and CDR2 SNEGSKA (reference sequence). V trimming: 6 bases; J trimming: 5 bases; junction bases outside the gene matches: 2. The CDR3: CSAERGDEQYF. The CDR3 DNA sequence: TGCAGTGCGGAGCGGGGGGACGAGCAGTACTTC.

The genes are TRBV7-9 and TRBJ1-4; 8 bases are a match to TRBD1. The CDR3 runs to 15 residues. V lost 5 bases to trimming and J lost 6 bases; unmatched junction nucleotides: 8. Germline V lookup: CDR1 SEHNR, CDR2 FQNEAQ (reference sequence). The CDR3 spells CASSPRQGRDEKLFF. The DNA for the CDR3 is TGTGCCAGCAGCCCCAGACAGGGGCGGGATGAAAAACTGTTTTTT.

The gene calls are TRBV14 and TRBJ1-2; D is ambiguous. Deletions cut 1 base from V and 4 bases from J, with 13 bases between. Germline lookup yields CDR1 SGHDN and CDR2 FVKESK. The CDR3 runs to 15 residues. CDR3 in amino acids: CASSQAAGWFYGYTF. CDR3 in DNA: TGTGCCAGCAGCCAAGCGGCGGGTTGGTTCTATGGCTACACCTTC.

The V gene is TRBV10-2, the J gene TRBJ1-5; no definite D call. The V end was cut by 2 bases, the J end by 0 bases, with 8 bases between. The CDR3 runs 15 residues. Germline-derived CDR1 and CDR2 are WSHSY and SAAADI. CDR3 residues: CASSEGGNSNQPQHF. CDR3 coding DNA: TGCGCCAGCAGTGAGGGAGGTAATAGCAATCAGCCCCAGCATTTT.

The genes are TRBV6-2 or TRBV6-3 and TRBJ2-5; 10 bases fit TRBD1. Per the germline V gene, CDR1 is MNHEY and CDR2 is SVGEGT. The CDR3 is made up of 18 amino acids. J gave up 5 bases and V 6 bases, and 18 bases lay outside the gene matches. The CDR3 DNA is TGTGCCAGCAGCTCCTATTCCCGGGACAGGGGTTCGAGGGAGACCCAGTACTTC. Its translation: CASSSYSRDRGSRETQYF.

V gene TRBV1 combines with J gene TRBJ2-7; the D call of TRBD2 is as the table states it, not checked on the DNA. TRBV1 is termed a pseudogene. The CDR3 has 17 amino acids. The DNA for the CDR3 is TGCACCAGCAGCCAAGCCGGGACTAGCGGGAGAACCCACGAGCAGTACTTC. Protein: CTSSQAGTSGRTHEQYF.

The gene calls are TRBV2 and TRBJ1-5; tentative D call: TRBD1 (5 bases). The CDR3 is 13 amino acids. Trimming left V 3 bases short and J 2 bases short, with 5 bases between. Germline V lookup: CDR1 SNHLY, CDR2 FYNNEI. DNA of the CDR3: TGTGCCAGCAGTGAGACAGGCAATCAGCCCCAGCATTTT. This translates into CASSETGNQPQHF.

The CDR3 DNA sequence: TGTGCCAGCAGCAAGGGACTGGACGGGCAGCCCCAGCATTTT. Amino acids: CASSKGLDGQPQHF. This chain links TRBV7-9 with TRBJ1-5; tentative D call: TRBD1 (5 bases). Deletions cut 5 bases from V and 7 bases from J, with 15 bases between. Germline CDR1 and CDR2: SEHNR and FQNEAQ (reference sequence). The CDR3 extends over 14 amino acids.

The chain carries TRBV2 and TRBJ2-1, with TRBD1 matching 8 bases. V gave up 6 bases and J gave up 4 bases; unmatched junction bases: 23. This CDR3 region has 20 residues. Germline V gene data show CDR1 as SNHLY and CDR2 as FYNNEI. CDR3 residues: CASRVNSPHIRTGYYNEQFF. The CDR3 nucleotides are TGTGCCAGCAGAGTGAACTCCCCCCACATACGGACAGGGTATTACAATGAGCAGTTCTTC.

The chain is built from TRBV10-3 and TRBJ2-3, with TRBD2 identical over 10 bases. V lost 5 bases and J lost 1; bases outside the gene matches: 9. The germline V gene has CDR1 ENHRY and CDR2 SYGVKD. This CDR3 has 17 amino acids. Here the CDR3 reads CAISPGSGTSGTDTQYF. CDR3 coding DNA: TGTGCCATCAGTCCCGGCTCCGGGACTAGCGGCACAGATACGCAGTATTTT.

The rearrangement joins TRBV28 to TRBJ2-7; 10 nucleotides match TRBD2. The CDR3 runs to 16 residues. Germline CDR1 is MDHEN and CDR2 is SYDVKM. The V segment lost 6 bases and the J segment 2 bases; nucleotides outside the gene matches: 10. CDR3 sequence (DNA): TGTGCCAGCAGCTCCCCCCAAGCGGGAGGGCCCTACGAGCAGTACTTC. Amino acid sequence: CASSSPQAGGPYEQYF.

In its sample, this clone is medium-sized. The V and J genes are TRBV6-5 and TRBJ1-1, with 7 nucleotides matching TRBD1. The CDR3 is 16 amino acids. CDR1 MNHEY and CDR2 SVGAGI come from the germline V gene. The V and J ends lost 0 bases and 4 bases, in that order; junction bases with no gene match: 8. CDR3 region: CASSYSNTGVSTEAFF. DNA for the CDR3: TGTGCCAGCAGTTACTCGAATACAGGGGTAAGCACTGAAGCTTTCTTT.

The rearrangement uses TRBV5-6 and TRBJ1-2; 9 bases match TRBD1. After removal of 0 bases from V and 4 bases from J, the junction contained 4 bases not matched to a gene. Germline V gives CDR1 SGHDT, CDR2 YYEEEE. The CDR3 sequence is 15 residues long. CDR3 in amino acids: CASSLAGQGLYGYTF. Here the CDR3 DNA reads TGTGCCAGCAGCTTGGCGGGACAGGGACTCTATGGCTACACCTTC.

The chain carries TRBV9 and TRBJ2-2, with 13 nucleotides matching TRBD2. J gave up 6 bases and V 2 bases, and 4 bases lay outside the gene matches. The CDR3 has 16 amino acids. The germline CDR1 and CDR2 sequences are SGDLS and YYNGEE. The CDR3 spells CASSVTSGRAAGELFF. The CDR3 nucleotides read TGTGCCAGCAGCGTTACTAGCGGGAGGGCGGCCGGGGAGCTGTTTTTT.

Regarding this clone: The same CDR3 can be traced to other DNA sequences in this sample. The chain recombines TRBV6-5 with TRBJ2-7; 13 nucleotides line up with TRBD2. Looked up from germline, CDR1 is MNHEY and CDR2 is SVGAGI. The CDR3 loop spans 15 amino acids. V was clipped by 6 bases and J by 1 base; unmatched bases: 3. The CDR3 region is CASSAGLAGSYEQYF. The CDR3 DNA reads TGTGCCAGCAGCGCGGGACTAGCGGGATCCTACGAGCAGTACTTC.

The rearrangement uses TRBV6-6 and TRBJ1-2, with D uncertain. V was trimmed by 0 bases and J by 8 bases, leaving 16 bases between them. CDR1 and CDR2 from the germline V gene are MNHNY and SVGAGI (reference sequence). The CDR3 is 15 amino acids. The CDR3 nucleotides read TGTGCCAGCAGTTACTCAGACACCAACAGTCGAGGCTACACCTTC. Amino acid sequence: CASSYSDTNSRGYTF.

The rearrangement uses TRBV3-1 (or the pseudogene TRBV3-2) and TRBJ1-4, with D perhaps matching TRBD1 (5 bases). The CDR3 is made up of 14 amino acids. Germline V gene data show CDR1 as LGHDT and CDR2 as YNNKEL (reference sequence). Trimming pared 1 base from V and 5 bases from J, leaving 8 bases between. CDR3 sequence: CASSQGGGNEKLFF. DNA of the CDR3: TGTGCCAGCAGCCAAGGGGGGGGGAATGAAAAACTGTTTTTT.

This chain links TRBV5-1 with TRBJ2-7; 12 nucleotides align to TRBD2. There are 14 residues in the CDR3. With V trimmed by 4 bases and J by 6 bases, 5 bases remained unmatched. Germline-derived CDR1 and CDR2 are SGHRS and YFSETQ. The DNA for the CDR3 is TGCGCCAGCAGCCCCGGGACTAGCGGGCTCGAGCAGTACTTC. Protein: CASSPGTSGLEQYF.

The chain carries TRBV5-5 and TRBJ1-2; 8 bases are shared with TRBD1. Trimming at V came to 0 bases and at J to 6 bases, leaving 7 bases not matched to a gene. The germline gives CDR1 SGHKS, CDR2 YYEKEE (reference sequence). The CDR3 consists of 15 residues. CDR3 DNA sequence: TGTGCCAGCAGCTTGGCCCCGCAGGGGGCTGATGGCTACACCTTC. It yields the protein CASSLAPQGADGYTF.

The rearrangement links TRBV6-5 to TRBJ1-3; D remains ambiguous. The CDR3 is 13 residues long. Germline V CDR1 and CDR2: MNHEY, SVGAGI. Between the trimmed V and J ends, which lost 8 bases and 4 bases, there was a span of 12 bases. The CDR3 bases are TGTGCCAGCTCGTCCTTTTCCGGAAACACCATATATTTT. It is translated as CASSSFSGNTIYF.

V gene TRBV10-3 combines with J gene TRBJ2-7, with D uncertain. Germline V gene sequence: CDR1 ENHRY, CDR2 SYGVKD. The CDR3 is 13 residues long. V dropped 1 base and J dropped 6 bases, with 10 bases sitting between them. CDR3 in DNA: TGTGCCATCAGTGAGTACAGAGTAGGCGAGCAGTACTTC. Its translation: CAISEYRVGEQYF.

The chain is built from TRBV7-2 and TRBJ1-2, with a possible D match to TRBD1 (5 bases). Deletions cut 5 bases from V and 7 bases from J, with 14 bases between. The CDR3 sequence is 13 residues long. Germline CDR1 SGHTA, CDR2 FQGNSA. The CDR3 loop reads CASSGTGGGGYTF. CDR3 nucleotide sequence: TGTGCCAGCAGCGGCACGGGGGGGGGTGGCTACACCTTC.

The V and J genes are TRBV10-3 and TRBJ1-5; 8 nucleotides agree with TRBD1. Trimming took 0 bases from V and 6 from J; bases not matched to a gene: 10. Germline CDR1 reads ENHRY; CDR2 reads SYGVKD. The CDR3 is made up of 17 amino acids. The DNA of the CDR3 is TGTGCCATCAGTGAGTCTGGGGGCGGGACAGGACGTCAGCCCCAGCATTTT. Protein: CAISESGGGTGRQPQHF.

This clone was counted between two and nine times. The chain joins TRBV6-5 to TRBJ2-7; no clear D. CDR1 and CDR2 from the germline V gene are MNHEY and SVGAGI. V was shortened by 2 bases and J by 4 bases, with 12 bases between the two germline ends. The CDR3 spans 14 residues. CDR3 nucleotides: TGTGCCAGCAGTTACAGGAGTAGTAGATACGAGCAGTACTTC. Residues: CASSYRSSRYEQYF.

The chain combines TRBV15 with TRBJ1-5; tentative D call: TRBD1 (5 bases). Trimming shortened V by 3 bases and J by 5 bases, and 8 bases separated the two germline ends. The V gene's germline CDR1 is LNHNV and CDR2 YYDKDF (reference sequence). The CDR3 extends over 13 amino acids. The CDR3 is CATSSGGDQPQHF. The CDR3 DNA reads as TGTGCCACCAGCAGCGGGGGGGATCAGCCCCAGCATTTT.